This TCR beta chain was documented in a study of T cells after yellow fever vaccination (dated by TCRdb to 2018 to 2020). For the wider study: The SMART-Seq v4 Ultra Low Input RNA kit was used to prepare libraries from fractions with low cell numbers. To follow T-cell clones before and after both primary and booster YFV17D yellow fever vaccination, bulk TCR alpha and beta repertoires underwent longitudinal sequencing. The cohort comprised two healthy male donors, one aged 18 to 30 and one aged 30 to 40 years. Blood was collected at multiple timepoints before and after primary and secondary immunization, and bulk PBMC replicates and cell subsets were isolated. Overall results and qualifications from the work: Most clones expanded after primary vaccination (roughly 96% of CD4 and 88% of CD8) were re-detected after the booster, suggesting that broad memory maintenance occurred. Computational filtering was needed because FACS-sorted repertoires could contain abundant contaminating clonotypes from the bulk population. The secondary T-cell response was found to be weaker but faster than the primary response, with a peak reached on day 5 rather than on day 15. A small share of clonotypes occurred in both CD4 and CD8 compartments, likely arising from convergent recombination. Because the study included only two donors, the extent to which the findings can be generalized is limited.

The sample's treatment or condition label, in plain terms: live attenuated yellow fever vaccine strain. Two biological replicates of bulk PBMCs were collected at each blood-draw timepoint. PBMCs were isolated from peripheral blood using a standard Ficoll-Paque protocol. TriZol was used to extract RNA from bulk PBMCs, CD4 and CD8 fractions, and dextramer-positive and dextramer-negative fractions. From a lookup of the germline V gene (reference sequence), CDR1 and CDR2 are PRHDT and FYEKMQ. The CDR3 sequence holds 14 residues, the cysteine and phenylalanine included. Of all the DNA, just the CDR3 is kept, 42 bases in frame from base 1. Trimming removed 11 bases from V and 8 bases from J; the gene matches leave 8 bases unexplained. On this clonotype: What this receptor recognizes is not known. No much larger clonotype is one base removed from it; base qualities were not supplied.

Synthesis of TCR cDNA relied on 5'RACE template switching, a step that introduced a universal primer site along with unique molecular identifiers. Priming of cDNA synthesis was performed from both the TCR alpha and TCR beta constant segments. Two PCR steps were used to amplify libraries, with sample barcodes and sequencing adapters being added in the second step. Sequencing of libraries was done on Illumina HiSeq 2500 (2x100 bp) or NovaSeq (2x150 bp). The paper's data handling went like this. Demultiplexing of reads and collapsing into UMI consensus sequences were performed with MIGEC, and V(D)J alignment was carried out with MiXCR. Vaccine-responding clonotypes were defined with edgeR using replicate PBMC samples, requiring FDR below 0.01 and a log2 fold change above 5 up to day 15. Each bulk clonotype received a CD4 or CD8 identity based on whether the sequenced CD4 or CD8 repertoire contained that clonotype at higher abundance. In TCRdb, the public reads were trimmed at Q25 with fastp and aligned with MiXCR, with productive beta chains retained. Records with the same CDR3 protein are collapsed into one entry carrying the most frequent genes and DNA. TCRdb, not the original authors, processed these V and J calls. The sample table records 450,000 to 650,000 distinct CDR3 sequences; less than 15% of these occur just once. Jointly, the top ten make up about 14% of the sample.

The material sequenced was PBMCs, taken on the day of the yellow fever booster vaccination. Here the chain combines TRBV13 and TRBJ2-3; 15 bases in the middle match TRBD2. This TCR was recovered from a man aged 25 to 40 who received the YFV17D yellow fever vaccine. The CDR3 in this case is CAGGLAGGPLTQYF. In nucleotide form, the sequence is TGTGCCGGGGGACTAGCGGGAGGACCCCTTACGCAGTATTTT.